These 5 T cell receptor beta chains were all obtained from the same sample, sequenced in a study of Graves' ophthalmopathy and Graves' hyperthyroidism. RNA transcripts provided the template for amplifying TCR beta CDR3 regions. HTBI primers served in a first-round RT-PCR, which a second-round multiplex PCR followed. TCRdb used MiXCR to reprocess the multiplex PCR reads, holding one entry per CDR3 protein. The data hold fewer than 400,000 distinct CDR3 sequences, with approximately 16% observed a single time. Sequences were obtained from peripheral blood. All receptors derive from a young woman with Graves' ophthalmopathy.

This clonotype was recorded at least ten times. The rearrangement links TRBV6-2 or TRBV6-3 to TRBJ1-5; possible D gene TRBD1, 6 bases. The CDR3 extends over 15 amino acids. Trimming took off 4 bases at V and 3 bases at J, with 13 bases between the two ends. Germline CDR1 and CDR2: MNHEY and SVGEGT. The DNA for the CDR3 is TGTGCCAGCAGTTCATTGACAGGATCCAATCAGCCCCAGCATTTT. Its protein is CASSSLTGSNQPQHF.

This clonotype was detected many times. The V and J genes are TRBV2 and TRBJ1-1, with D possibly being TRBD1 (5 bases). Germline assignment: CDR1 SNHLY and CDR2 FYNNEI. Trimming took 10 bases from V and 2 from J, leaving 17 bases between them. The CDR3 has 14 amino acids. CDR3 bases: TGTGCCATCCGGGGGAGCACCTCTAACACTGAAGCTTTCTTT. As protein: CAIRGSTSNTEAFF. Full variable domain (outside the CDR3, taken from reference TRBV2 and TRBJ1-1): EPEVTQTPSHQVTQMGQEVILRCVPISNHLYFYWYRQILGQKVEFLVSFYNNEISEKSEIFDDQFSVERPDGSNFTLKIRSTKLEDSAMYFCAIRGSTSNTEAFFGQGTRLTVV.

In this sample, this clonotype turned up many times. One junction end disagrees with the germline gene, perhaps due to a read error. The V gene is TRBV30, the J gene TRBJ2-5; perhaps D is TRBD1 or TRBD2 (5 bases each). Germline V CDR1 and CDR2: GTSNPN, SVGIG (reference sequence). The CDR3 runs 14 residues. In nucleotides, the CDR3 is TGTGCCTGGAGAACCGGGACGGGCCAAAAGACCCAGTACTTC. It specifies CAWRTGTGQKTQYF.

This clonotype was observed at least ten times. This chain uses TRBV27 with TRBJ1-6; weak D call: TRBD1 (6 bases). This CDR3 contains 15 residues. The V gene lost 5 bases and the J gene lost 5 bases, with 13 bases spanning the gap. CDR1 MNHEY and CDR2 SMNVEV come from the germline V gene (reference sequence). CDR3 bases: TGTGCCAGCAGTCCTACAGGGTTCCATAATTCACCCCTCCACTTT. Translated: CASSPTGFHNSPLHF.

This clonotype was recorded at least ten times. The rearrangement uses TRBV9 and TRBJ2-7; D not resolved. V gave up 0 bases and J gave up 7 bases, with 11 bases separating them. The CDR3 has 13 residues. In germline, CDR1 is SGDLS, CDR2 YYNGEE. CDR3 DNA: TGTGCCAGCAGCGTAGTACCTGTGGGGGAGCAGTACTTC. Its protein is CASSVVPVGEQYF.